This TCR beta chain derives from a study of cytomegalovirus exposure and HLA in healthy donors (dated by TCRdb to the late 2010s). For the wider study: An earlier analysis of some 550 of the donors reported 250 to 300 Gb of sequence data and roughly 110 million unique TCR beta sequences from roughly 200 million T cells. Roughly 300 gigabases of sequencing data and 75 million to 85 million unique TCR sequences made up an early release that covered around 640 HLA-typed donors. Among the approximately 430 genotyped donors, roughly 80% belonged to the genetic ancestry cluster associated with self-reported Caucasian donors. The study aimed to test whether cataloging public T cell receptors could reveal signatures of past pathogen exposure. The study used immunosequencing to profile the T cell repertoires of 600 to 850 subjects and linked those repertoires to cytomegalovirus serostatus. Along with the approximately 650-subject first cohort, a separate validation cohort of over a hundred different subjects was used. High-throughput TCR immunosequencing, statistical association of individual TCRs with disease status, and machine learning were combined to predict cytomegalovirus infection status. A later analysis re-examined previously published TCR beta repertoires from more than 600 donors and added high-resolution HLA genotyping to investigate patterns of TCR occurrence. In the later analysis, no new phenotypic data were used to find candidate immune exposures; instead, reliance was placed on TCR beta sequences and their occurrence across donors. An earlier analysis of 450 to 750 of the donors used high-throughput TCR beta sequencing to judge whether each TCR beta V gene segment behaved as functional or pseudogenic. Donor age, sex, ethnicity and CMV serostatus were collected together with the repertoire data. A later genetic analysis took genome-wide SNP genotypes for about three fifths of the 666 donors and used that subset as a discovery cohort. Every repertoire in the discovery cohort had been generated on one and the same sequencing platform. Both class I and class II loci were covered by HLA typing, at four-digit resolution. Typing coverage differed by locus: A, B, C, DRB1 and DQB1 were typed in about 620-640 donors, DQA1 in about 500, DPA1 in nearly 610, and DPB1 in 472. Roughly five DR-DQ haplotypes were handled as single units for association and clustering because linkage in the cohort was strong. On average, roughly 250,000 unique TCR beta nucleotide sequences were sequenced per donor among a few hundred genotyped donors of the cohort, with 15% to 20% of those sequences being non-productive.

On this clone: There is no known antigen for this receptor. One junction end does not reproduce the germline sequence, and a read error may be involved.

The cohort consisted of 600 to 700 healthy bone marrow donors. Cohort members were all nominally healthy when sampled, although unrecorded immune exposures were likely present. The donor tested CMV seronegative and was one of the 352 seronegative cohort members. A peripheral blood sample was collected from each donor, and TCR beta sequencing was performed on peripheral blood mononuclear cells. The Qiagen DNeasy Blood Extraction Kit was used to extract genomic DNA from the blood cell samples. Findings and caveats that apply to the study as a whole: Because some donors lacked HLA typing at each locus, the association tests relied only on the typed subset. A cluster of highly shared sequence variants was judged likely to be a technical artifact of the sequencing pipeline. According to the authors, the approach could potentially be generalized to other disease states and immunological phenotypes. Compared with the roughly 710-donor mean, donors in an Asian-associated ancestry cluster had fewer N-insertions in productive TCRs, according to a later genetic analysis. Several of the top co-occurrence clusters appeared to be linked to parvovirus B19, influenza, CMV and Epstein-Barr virus, according to a later analysis. In both the original and validation cohorts, the classifier was reported to diagnose cytomegalovirus status with high specificity and sensitivity. A total of around 150 TCR beta chains were listed by the study as associated with cytomegalovirus. In an earlier analysis of more than 450 of the donors, most TCR beta V segments were observed in productive rearrangements about 90% or about 30% of the time, broadly matching IMGT annotations. Assigning TCR associations to individual alleles was difficult when HLA alleles, especially DR and DQ, strongly co-occurred. A few of the identified cytomegalovirus-associated TCR beta chains were confirmed in vitro to be specific for cytomegalovirus antigens. A further reported finding was that TCR beta sequences accurately predicted the HLA-A and HLA-B alleles for most subjects in the first cohort. At a false discovery rate of 0.05, a later analysis linked about 17,000 TCR beta sequences to specific HLA alleles. Most TCR sequences were observed very rarely across donors, whereas some public TCRs were present in many individuals. Linkage disequilibrium might explain the correlated functional status among segregating V segments, but an unknown experimental factor could not be excluded. Roughly uniform sequencing depth across donors was assumed in presence/absence analyses, although this assumption may not hold. A later genetic analysis associated a missense DCLRE1C variant with V-gene and J-gene trimming of TCR beta chains, and an independent cohort replicated the association. According to a later analysis, most CMV-associated TCR beta chains appeared to be HLA-restricted, and the HLA associations seemed to be driven largely by CMV exposure. Some 16 rarely observed V segments, including chromosome 9 orphons, were excluded from the earlier analysis of approximately 600 of the donors because counts were too low. In a later analysis, TCR association rates were found to vary across HLA loci, with the most associated TCRs seen for DRB1 alleles and the fewest for HLA-C alleles. For the cohort, immune exposure information was limited to CMV serostatus. Only TCR beta chains were sequenced in this cohort, and the absence of alpha or paired-chain data limited detectable features. Some IMGT-functional V segments, including TRBV6-2 and TRBV6-3, could not be distinguished by the 87-base-pair reads and were therefore excluded. In a later analysis, HLA-associated TCR beta chains were found to be more clonally expanded and to have lower generation probabilities than equally common non-associated chains.

Counted from cysteine to phenylalanine, this CDR3 has 17 amino acids. The sequence is cut down to CDR3 DNA, 51 bases in frame from base 1. The germline V gene (reference sequence) specifies SEHNR as CDR1 and FQNEAQ as CDR2. Library prep was done by the immunoSEQ multiplex PCR assay. The multiplex PCR relied on a mix of 60 forward primers for TCR Vbeta segments and 13 reverse primers for TCR Jbeta segments. The CDR3 region of rearranged TCR beta genes was amplified from genomic DNA by a multiplex PCR assay. The amplified TCR beta libraries were sequenced on the Illumina HiSeq System as 87-base-pair reads. The study's processing was this. A later analysis counted about 82 million unique TCR beta chains across the 550 to 750 repertoires, and some 12 million of these chains were shared by at least two donors. Raw reads were error-corrected and collapsed into unique sequences by a nearest-neighbor algorithm in which closely related sequences were merged to remove PCR and sequencing errors. To assign V, D and J gene segments, CDR3 sequences were aligned to IMGT reference sequences. For a sequence to be retained, a match of at least six nucleotides was required to both a V gene segment and a J gene segment. A rearrangement counted as productive if the CDR3 had no stop codons and remained in frame with V and J, and every other rearrangement counted as non-productive. CDR3 was defined according to IMGT convention as the region running from the second conserved V-encoded cysteine to the conserved J-encoded phenylalanine. Sequences without an unambiguous match to a single V gene segment were excluded from the earlier analysis of about 600 of the donors. In an earlier analysis of 450 to 750 of the donors, a V segment was called functional when productive rearrangements were above 56.7%, and segregating when the standard deviation between donors exceeded 5%. A statistical classification framework was developed to diagnose cytomegalovirus status using the catalog of TCR beta chain sequences. V and J gene assignment, in a later analysis, came from comparing TCR nucleotide sequences with IMGT/GENE-DB human TR gene sequences. A later analysis assigned CDR3 sequences and most-parsimonious VDJ recombination scenarios with the TCRdist pipeline. A later analysis defined each TCR beta chain by its CDR3 amino acid sequence plus V-gene family, and excluded reads lacking a unique V-gene family. To address suspected cross-contamination and a sequencing artifact, a later analysis removed 592 highly shared, low-generation-probability nucleotide sequences. A later analysis calculated a clonal expansion index for each public chain from normalized within-repertoire ranks of inferred template counts. Generation probabilities in a later analysis came from a VDJ recombination model fitted to out-of-frame rearrangements, and those results were checked against IGoR. In a later analysis, TCR-TCR, TCR-HLA and TCR-CMV co-occurrence was scored with hypergeometric tests, and a repertoire-size bias correction was applied to TCR pairs. To estimate false discovery rates, a later analysis permuted the HLA or CMV assignments 20 times. In a later analysis, co-occurring TCRs were grouped using DBSCAN, and TCRdist sequence similarity was added for clustering within HLA-allele-positive subsets. Repertoires with fewer than 30,000 or more than 120,000 public chains, plus five repertoires with anomalous nucleotide sharing, were excluded from co-occurrence clustering. TCRdb re-hosts the immuneACCESS table, in-frame sequences only. Its copies lack some clones; in the studies checked, an unresolved V gene accounts for under half of them, and the cause for the rest is not known. The DNA gave D and trimming, while V, J and clone size come from that table. Across this sample there are fewer than 250,000 clones, with 70% to 85% seen only once. 3.5% to 4% of the sample goes to the ten largest clones.

This TCR came from a male donor in good health and CMV-seronegative. The rearrangement joined TRBV7-9 to TRBJ1-5; the D region possibly corresponds to TRBD1 (6 bases align). Sequenced: PBMCs. Read as DNA, the sequence is TGTTCCAGCAGCTCCCCAAACCAGGGGAACGGCAATCAGCCCCAGCATTTT. This sequence encodes CSSSSPNQGNGNQPQHF.